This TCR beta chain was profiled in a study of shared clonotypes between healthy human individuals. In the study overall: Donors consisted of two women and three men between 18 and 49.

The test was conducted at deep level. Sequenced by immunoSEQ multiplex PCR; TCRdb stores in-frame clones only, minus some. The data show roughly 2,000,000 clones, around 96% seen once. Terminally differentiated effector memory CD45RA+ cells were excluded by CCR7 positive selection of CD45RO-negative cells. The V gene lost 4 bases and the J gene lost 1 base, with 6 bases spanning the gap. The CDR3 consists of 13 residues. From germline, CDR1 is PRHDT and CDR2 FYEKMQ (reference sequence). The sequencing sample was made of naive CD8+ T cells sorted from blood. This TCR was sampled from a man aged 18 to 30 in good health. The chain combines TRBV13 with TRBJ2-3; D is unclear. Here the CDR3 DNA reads TGTGCCAGCAGCTCACACGGCACAGATACGCAGTATTTT. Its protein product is CASSSHGTDTQYF.